This T cell receptor beta chain was identified during a study of blood T cell repertoires in COVID-19 (TCRdb year 2020). About the study as a whole: Collaborator samples came from the United States, Italy and Spain and covered acute and convalescent phases of COVID-19. HLA class I and class II types, where available, came from metadata supplied by the sample provider rather than from assay-based typing. Deeply sampled blood TCRbeta repertoires from subjects exposed to, actively infected with, or recovered from COVID-19 were included in the dataset. The samples were drawn from the first 160 participants of the ongoing ImmuneRACE study and from some 1,300 subjects provided by 6 global collaborators. The sample metadata nearly always contained a de-identified subject ID, COVID-19 status, age in years and sex. A freely available public database, intended as a resource for researchers studying the immune response to SARS-CoV-2, is where the repertoires were released. The material from the prospective study consisted of cDNA or gDNA derived from T cells, B-cell-depleted T cells, or PBMCs.

From a lookup of the germline V gene, CDR1 and CDR2 are SGHTA and FQGNSA. Trimming accounts for 4 bases at V and 8 bases at J, while the number of junction bases matched to no gene is 13. From its cysteine to its phenylalanine, the CDR3 spans 16 amino acids. Kept here is only the CDR3 DNA, which spans 48 bases and is read in frame from base 1. Comment on this clone: The target of this receptor is not known. No clone much larger than this one lies a single base away; base qualities are absent.

The collaborating institutions used their own protocols to collect whole blood in K2EDTA tubes. For TCRbeta analysis, collaborator samples were shipped as frozen whole blood, as isolated PBMCs, or as DNA extracted from either sample type. TCRbeta CDR3 regions were amplified from genomic DNA by means of the immunoSEQ Assay, a bias-controlled multiplex PCR. The published analysis was carried out like this. Nucleated cell counts per sample were estimated from amplification of reference gene primers within the assay. To quantify the absolute abundance of each unique TCRbeta CDR3 rearrangement, sequence reads were collapsed and filtered. Productive Simpson clonality was computed per sample as the square root of Simpson's diversity index over productive rearrangements. As stored in TCRdb, this immuneACCESS dataset retains in-frame rearrangements with V and J assigned. A fraction of the clones does not appear; measured against another copy, unresolved V genes explain less than half of the discrepancy, and the remainder lacks a known reason. V and J calls and clone size are as listed in that table; D and trimming were resolved from the DNA. For this sample there are around 40,000 clones; around nine tenths appear just once. The top ten clonotypes cover roughly 21% of the sample.

Broader findings and caveats from the paper: The quantity of clinical and demographic metadata differed by source and by participant and was supplied without curation.

This chain joins TRBV7-2 to TRBJ2-1, and TRBD2 matches 8 of the central bases. Source material: peripheral blood. The sequence came from a man aged 50-60 years with active COVID-19. The DNA sequence reads TGTGCCAGCAGCTCCTTACCGGGACTAGGAGACGATGAGCAGTTCTTC. The encoded protein is CASSSLPGLGDDEQFF.